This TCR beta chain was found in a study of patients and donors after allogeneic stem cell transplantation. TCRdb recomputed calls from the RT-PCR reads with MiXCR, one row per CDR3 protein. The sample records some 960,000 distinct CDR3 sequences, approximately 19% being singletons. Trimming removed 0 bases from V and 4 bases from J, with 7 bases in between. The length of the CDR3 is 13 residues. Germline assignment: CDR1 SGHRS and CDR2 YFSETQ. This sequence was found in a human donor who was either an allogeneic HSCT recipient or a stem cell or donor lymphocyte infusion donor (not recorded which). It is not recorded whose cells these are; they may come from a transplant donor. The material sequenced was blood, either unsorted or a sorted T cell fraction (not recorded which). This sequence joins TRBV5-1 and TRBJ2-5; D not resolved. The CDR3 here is CASSLGMTETQYF. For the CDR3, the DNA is TGCGCCAGCAGCTTGGGGATGACAGAGACCCAGTACTTC.